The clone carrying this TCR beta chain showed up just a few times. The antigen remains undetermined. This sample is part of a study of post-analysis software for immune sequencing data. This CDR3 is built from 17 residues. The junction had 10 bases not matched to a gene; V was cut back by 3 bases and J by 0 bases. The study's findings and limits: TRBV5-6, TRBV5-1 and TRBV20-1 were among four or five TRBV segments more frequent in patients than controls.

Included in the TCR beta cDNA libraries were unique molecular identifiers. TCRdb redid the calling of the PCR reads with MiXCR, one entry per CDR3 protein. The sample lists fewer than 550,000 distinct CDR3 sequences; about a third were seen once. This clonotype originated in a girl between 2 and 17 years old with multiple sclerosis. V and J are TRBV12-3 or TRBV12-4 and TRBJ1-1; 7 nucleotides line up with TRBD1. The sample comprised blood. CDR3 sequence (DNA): TGTGCCAGCAGTTTTTCTGGGACAGTTATCATGAACACTGAAGCTTTCTTT. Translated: CASSFSGTVIMNTEAFF.